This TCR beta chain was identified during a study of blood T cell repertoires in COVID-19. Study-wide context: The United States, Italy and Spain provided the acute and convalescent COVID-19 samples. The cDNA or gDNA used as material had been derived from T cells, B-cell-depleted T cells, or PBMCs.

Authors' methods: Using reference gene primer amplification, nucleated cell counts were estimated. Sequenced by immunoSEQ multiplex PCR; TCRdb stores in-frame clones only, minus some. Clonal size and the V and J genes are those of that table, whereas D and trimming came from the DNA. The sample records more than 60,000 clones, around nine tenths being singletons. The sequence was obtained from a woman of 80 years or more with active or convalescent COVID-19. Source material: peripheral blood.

CDR3 DNA: TGTGCCAGCAGCATGCTTGCAGGGGCCCAGGAAGCCCAGCATTTT. Encoded protein: CASSMLAGAQEAQHF. The rearrangement joins TRBV5-6 to TRBJ1-5, with TRBD1 as a possible D gene (6 bases). CDR1 is SGHDT and CDR2 is YYEEEE in the germline V gene. The CDR3 covers 15 residues. Trimming took off 4 bases at V and 11 bases at J, with 22 bases between the two ends. The whole variable domain, filled in from reference TRBV5-6 and TRBJ1-5, reads DAGVTQSPTHLIKTRGQQVTLRCSPKSGHDTVSWYQQALGQGPQFIFQYYEEEERQRGNFPDRFSGHQFPNYSSELNVNALLLGDSALYLCASSMLAGAQEAQHFGDGTRLSIL.